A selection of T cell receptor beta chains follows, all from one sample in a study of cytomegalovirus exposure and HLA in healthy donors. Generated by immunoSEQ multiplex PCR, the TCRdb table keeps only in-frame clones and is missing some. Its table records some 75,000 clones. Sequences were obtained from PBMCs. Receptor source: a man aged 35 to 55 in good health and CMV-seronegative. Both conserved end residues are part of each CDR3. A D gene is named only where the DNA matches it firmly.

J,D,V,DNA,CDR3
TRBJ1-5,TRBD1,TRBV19,TGTGCCAGTAGTCTGGACAGGGGGGGACGAGCTCGCAATCAGCCCCAGCATTTT,CASSLDRGGRARNQPQHF
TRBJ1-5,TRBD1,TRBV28,TGTGCCAGCAGTGTAACCGGGACAGGGTATCAGCCCCAGCATTTT,CASSVTGTGYQPQHF
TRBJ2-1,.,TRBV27,TGTGCCAGCAGTTTATTTTTCCAGGACTACAATGAGCAGTTCTTC,CASSLFFQDYNEQFF
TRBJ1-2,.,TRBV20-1,TGCACTACCAACACAGAAGGAGGCTACACCTTC,CTTNTEGGYTF
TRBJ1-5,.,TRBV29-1,TGCAGCGGGGGGGAGGGCAATCAGCCCCAGCATTTT,CSGGEGNQPQHF
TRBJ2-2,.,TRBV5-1,TGCGCCAGCAGCTTGGCACAGGGATCCGGGGAGCTGTTTTTT,CASSLAQGSGELFF
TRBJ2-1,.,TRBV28,TGTGCCAGCAGTTTGCCCGTCCTGGCTAGCGAGCAGTTCTTC,CASSLPVLASEQFF
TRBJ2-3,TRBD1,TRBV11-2,TGTGCCAGCAGCTTAGGGACAGGGGGCGATACGCAGTATTTT,CASSLGTGGDTQYF
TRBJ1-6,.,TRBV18,TGTGCCAGCTCACCTGAGACAGGTAGTTCGAATTCACCCCTCCACTTT,CASSPETGSSNSPLHF
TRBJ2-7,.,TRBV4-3,TGCGCCAGCAGCCAGATTGGTGTGGAGTACGAGCAGTACTTC,CASSQIGVEYEQYF
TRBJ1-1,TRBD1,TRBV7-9,TGTGCCAGCAGCTACTTGGGACAGGGCAACACTGAAGCTTTCTTT,CASSYLGQGNTEAFF
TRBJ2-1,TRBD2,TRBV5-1,TGCGCCAGCAGCCGGGGGACTAGCGGGGCCTACAATGAGCAGTTCTTC,CASSRGTSGAYNEQFF
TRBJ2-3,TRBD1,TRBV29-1,TGCAGCGCACAGGGACAGGGGTTGGGAGATACGCAGTATTTT,CSAQGQGLGDTQYF
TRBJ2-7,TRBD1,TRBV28,TGTGCCAGTAGGACAGGGGAAATCCAGCAGTACTTC,CASRTGEIQQYF
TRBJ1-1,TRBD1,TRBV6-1,TGTGCCAGCAGTACGCAGACAGGGATGAACACTGAAGCTTTCTTT,CASSTQTGMNTEAFF
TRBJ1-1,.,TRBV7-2,TGTGCCAGCAGCTTAGCAATAAGGACACCAGCTTTCTTT,CASSLAIRTPAFF
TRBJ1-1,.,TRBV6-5,TGTGCCAGCAGTTACTCGTTCCGGGGAACTGAAGCTTTCTTT,CASSYSFRGTEAFF
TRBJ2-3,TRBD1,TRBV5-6,TGTGCCAGCAGCTCGGACAGGGCAGATACGCAGTATTTT,CASSSDRADTQYF
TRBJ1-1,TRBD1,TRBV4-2,TGTGCCAGCAGCCAAGGGTCGACAGGGGACACTGAAGCTTTCTTT,CASSQGSTGDTEAFF
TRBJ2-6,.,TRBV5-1,TGCGCCAGCAGCTTGAGGTTCGGCGGGACGGTAAGCTCTGGGGCCAACGTCCTGACTTTC,CASSLRFGGTVSSGANVLTF